These 32 T cell receptor beta chains came from one sample sequenced in a study of radiation and T cells in renal cell carcinoma. Time point here: baseline pretreatment blood. Stated treatment: 15 Gy SBRT to primary tumor, nephrectomy 4 weeks later. Profiling relied on immunoSEQ multiplex PCR, and the TCRdb table lists in-frame clones only, not all of them. This sample carries 150,000 or so clones, around 89% of them seen once, and the ten largest clones take over 3.5%. The specimen was blood, collected from a patient whose treatment included radiotherapy and nephrectomy. The receptors derive from a woman aged 70-85 years with renal cell carcinoma.

This chain links TRBV4-3 with TRBJ1-1, with D possibly being TRBD1 (6 bases). V was clipped by 0 bases and J by 6 bases, with 8 bases between them. The CDR3 consists of 13 residues. Germline V gives CDR1 LGHNA, CDR2 YSLEER. CDR3 DNA sequence: TGCGCCAGCAGCCAAGATCAGGGGTCTGAAGCTTTCTTT. It is translated as CASSQDQGSEAFF.

The chain uses TRBV19 and TRBJ2-1; possibly TRBD2 for D (5 bases). The V and J ends lost 10 bases and 4 bases respectively, with 11 bases between them. CDR1 and CDR2 from the germline V gene are LNHDA and SQIVND (reference sequence). The CDR3 covers 12 residues. For the CDR3, the DNA is TGTGCCACCCAAGCGGCTTACAATGAGCAGTTCTTC. The encoded protein is CATQAAYNEQFF.

V gene TRBV25-1 combines with J gene TRBJ2-7; D may correspond to TRBD1 or TRBD2 (5 bases each). V was cut by 5 bases and J by 0 bases, with 17 bases left in between. The CDR3 has 16 amino acids. From germline, CDR1 is MGHDK and CDR2 SYGVNS. CDR3 DNA sequence: TGTGCCAGCAGTCCACCCGGGACGTTGAGCTCCTACGAGCAGTACTTC. Its protein product is CASSPPGTLSSYEQYF.

The chain carries TRBV6-5 and TRBJ2-7; 8 nucleotides line up with TRBD1. There are 11 residues in the CDR3. Germline CDR1 MNHEY, CDR2 SVGAGI. V trimming: 6 bases; J trimming: 12 bases; junction bases outside the gene matches: 7. The CDR3 DNA follows: TGTGCCAGCAGCCGGGGACAGGAGGCGTACTTC. Translating it yields CASSRGQEAYF.

V and J are TRBV5-5 and TRBJ2-7; D not resolved. The germline V gene has CDR1 SGHKS and CDR2 YYEKEE (reference sequence). The V gene lost 1 base and the J gene lost 0 bases, with 5 bases spanning the gap. The CDR3 loop spans 13 amino acids. The CDR3 protein is CASSLHLSYEQYF. Here the CDR3 DNA reads TGTGCCAGCAGCTTGCACCTCTCCTACGAGCAGTACTTC.

The genes are TRBV6-5 and TRBJ2-5, with D perhaps being TRBD1 or TRBD2 (6 bases each). Germline-derived CDR1 and CDR2 are MNHEY and SVGAGI. CDR3 length equals 16 residues. Deletions cut 0 bases from V and 5 bases from J, with 16 bases between. The CDR3 DNA reads TGTGCCAGCAGTTACTCGGAGGGTGGGGGCTATGAGACCCAGTACTTC. This codes for CASSYSEGGGYETQYF.

The chain recombines TRBV6-1 with TRBJ1-5, with D perhaps matching TRBD1 (6 bases). This CDR3 contains 15 residues. V was pared by 4 bases and J by 2 bases, with 12 bases between. Germline V gives CDR1 MNHNS, CDR2 SASEGT. CDR3 region: CASSGQAGGNQPQHF. The CDR3 coding sequence is TGTGCCAGCAGTGGACAGGCCGGTGGCAATCAGCCCCAGCATTTT.

This clone was seen only once. This rearrangement joins TRBV19 to TRBJ2-2; D uncertain. The CDR3 runs to 14 residues. Trimming cost V 6 bases and J 5 bases, with 13 bases left between them. From germline, CDR1 is LNHDA and CDR2 SQIVND (reference sequence). DNA of the CDR3: TGTGCCAGTAGCCGGCTAGTTGCGACCGGGGAGCTGTTTTTT. It translates to CASSRLVATGELFF.

This clone has only a few counts. This sequence joins TRBV29-1 and TRBJ1-1; D is unresolved. The CDR3 is 11 residues long. V was shortened by 4 bases and J by 3 bases, with 6 bases between the two germline ends. CDR1 is SQVTM and CDR2 is ANQGSEA in the germline V gene. The CDR3 is CSVVGYTEAFF. In DNA form, the CDR3 reads TGCAGCGTTGTGGGGTACACTGAAGCTTTCTTT.

The chain links TRBV5-4 to TRBJ2-4; no definite D call. The CDR3 is 14 residues long. Trimming stripped 0 bases from V and 5 bases from J, with 9 bases between. The germline CDR1 and CDR2 sequences are SGHNT and YYREEE (reference sequence). In DNA form, the CDR3 reads TGTGCCAGCAGCTTGGACCCCACACAAAACATTCAGTACTTC. It yields the protein CASSLDPTQNIQYF.

The rearrangement links TRBV28 to TRBJ2-3; 9 positions agree with TRBD2. The CDR3 sequence is 11 residues long. V dropped 3 bases and J dropped 13; count of bases not matched to a gene: 2. CDR1 and CDR2 from the germline V gene are MDHEN and SYDVKM. This CDR3 is CASSFGGGEYF. The CDR3 coding sequence is TGTGCCAGCAGTTTTGGCGGGGGGGAGTATTTT.

V is TRBV5-1 and J is TRBJ1-3; TRBD1 is a possible D gene (5 bases). Germline values: CDR1 SGHRS, CDR2 YFSETQ. The V end lost 4 bases, the J end lost 0 bases, and 11 bases lay between the germline ends. The CDR3 has 15 amino acids. The CDR3 loop is CASSDLQGSGNTIYF. Written as DNA, the CDR3 is TGCGCCAGCAGCGACTTGCAGGGCTCTGGAAACACCATATATTTT.

The V call is TRBV13, the J call TRBJ2-5, with 8 bases fitting TRBD2. CDR3 size: 15 residues. With V trimmed by 1 base and J by 5 bases, 6 bases remained unmatched. CDR1 is PRHDT and CDR2 is FYEKMQ in the germline V gene (reference sequence). The CDR3 DNA reads as TGTGCCAGCAGCTTAGTCCGGGGGGGCCACGAGACCCAGTACTTC. Its protein is CASSLVRGGHETQYF.

V usage is TRBV19 and J usage is TRBJ1-5, with 10 bases fitting TRBD1. This CDR3 is 15 amino acids long. Germline CDR1 LNHDA, CDR2 SQIVND (reference sequence). The V segment lost 3 bases and the J segment 6 bases; nucleotides outside the gene matches: 5. This chain's CDR3 is CASSMEGQGPQPQHF. In DNA form, the CDR3 reads TGTGCCAGTAGTATGGAGGGACAGGGGCCTCAGCCCCAGCATTTT.

The chain uses TRBV2 and TRBJ1-5; TRBD1 aligns across 7 bases. Per the germline V gene, CDR1 is SNHLY and CDR2 is FYNNEI. After removal of 2 bases from V and 6 bases from J, the junction contained 7 bases not matched to a gene. This CDR3 has 15 residues. The CDR3 sequence is CASSETGAIGQPQHF. CDR3 sequence (DNA): TGTGCCAGCAGTGAAACAGGGGCAATTGGTCAGCCCCAGCATTTT.

V and J are TRBV10-3 and TRBJ1-6; tentative D call: TRBD1 (5 bases). Trimming took off 0 bases at V and 7 bases at J, with 13 bases between the two ends. This CDR3 region has 16 residues. From germline, CDR1 is ENHRY and CDR2 SYGVKD. For the CDR3, the DNA is TGTGCCATCAGTGAGTCCGACCCAGGGATGAATTCACCCCTCCACTTT. It codes for CAISESDPGMNSPLHF.

V gene TRBV5-6 combines with J gene TRBJ2-1; possibly TRBD1 for D (5 bases). V was clipped by 6 bases and J by 7 bases, with 23 bases between them. CDR3 length: 16 residues. CDR1 and CDR2 (germline): SGHDT, YYEEEE. The CDR3 is CASTLGSGKTRNEQFF. For the CDR3, the DNA is TGTGCCAGCACCCTTGGTTCAGGGAAGACAAGAAATGAGCAGTTCTTC.

The chain employs TRBV4-2 and TRBJ2-5, with unresolved D. Trimming pared 1 base from V and 1 base from J, leaving 4 bases between. The CDR3 runs 13 residues. CDR1 LGHNA and CDR2 YNFKEQ come from the germline V gene. CDR3 coding DNA: TGTGCCAGCAGCCAAGTGCCCCAAGAGACCCAGTACTTC. Amino acid sequence: CASSQVPQETQYF.

This chain uses TRBV27 with TRBJ2-1, with D possibly TRBD1 on 5 matching bases. Germline V lookup: CDR1 MNHEY, CDR2 SMNVEV (reference sequence). The CDR3 contains 12 residues. With 3 bases removed from V and 10 bases from J, the gap between germline ends came to 10 bases. The CDR3 sequence is CASSFYDREQFF. The CDR3 DNA sequence: TGTGCCAGCAGTTTTTATGACAGAGAGCAGTTCTTC.

This chain joins TRBV14 and TRBJ2-5; the D gene is possibly TRBD1 (5 bases). The CDR3 consists of 15 residues. Germline V lookup: CDR1 SGHDN, CDR2 FVKESK. Trimming left V 0 bases short and J 4 bases short, with 12 bases between. The CDR3 sequence is CASSQEGRVAETQYF. CDR3 sequence (DNA): TGTGCCAGCAGCCAAGAGGGCAGGGTCGCAGAGACCCAGTACTTC.

The rearrangement uses TRBV7-2 and TRBJ2-1; 14 bases align to TRBD2. CDR1 and CDR2 from the germline V gene are SGHTA and FQGNSA. This CDR3 region has 16 residues. The V gene end was trimmed by 6 bases and the J gene end by 4 bases; junction bases not matched to a gene: 5. The CDR3 nucleotides read TGTGCCAGCAGGCGGACTAGCGGGGGGTGGTACAATGAGCAGTTCTTC. Protein sequence: CASRRTSGGWYNEQFF.

This chain joins TRBV7-2 and TRBJ2-3; TRBD1 agrees at 12 bases. Germline assignment: CDR1 SGHTA and CDR2 FQGNSA. This CDR3 contains 14 residues. V shed 3 bases, J shed 8 bases, and the junction held 3 bases outside the gene matches. The CDR3 here is CASSLGQGAGTQYF. CDR3 bases: TGTGCCAGCAGCTTGGGACAGGGGGCTGGTACGCAGTATTTT.

The chain employs TRBV5-1 and TRBJ2-1; no clear D. CDR1 SGHRS and CDR2 YFSETQ come from the germline V gene. The CDR3 is made up of 13 amino acids. The germline V and J ends were trimmed by 0 bases and 6 bases, with 7 bases remaining between them. In nucleotides, the CDR3 is TGCGCCAGCAGCTTGGGGCAGCCCAATGAGCAGTTCTTC. Amino acids: CASSLGQPNEQFF.

The chain has TRBV7-9 and TRBJ2-3; TRBD2 matches 10 bases. The V gene end was trimmed by 4 bases and the J gene end by 2 bases; junction bases not matched to a gene: 15. The CDR3 is made up of 19 amino acids. Germline CDR1 SEHNR, CDR2 FQNEAQ (reference sequence). The CDR3: CASSSGPSGGHTFTDTQYF. The CDR3 region has the DNA TGTGCCAGCAGCTCCGGCCCTAGCGGGGGTCACACCTTCACAGATACGCAGTATTTT.

The chain uses TRBV5-6 and TRBJ2-1; 7 bases align to TRBD1. Losses at the gene ends were 2 bases for V and 0 bases for J; bases not matched to a gene: 5. The CDR3 runs 16 residues. CDR1 SGHDT and CDR2 YYEEEE come from the germline V gene. The CDR3 DNA is TGTGCCAGCAGCTTTCTCGGGACAGTCTCCTACAATGAGCAGTTCTTC. The encoded protein is CASSFLGTVSYNEQFF.

This chain uses TRBV7-8 with TRBJ1-1; the match to TRBD1 covers 7 bases. The CDR3 covers 14 residues. Losses at the gene ends were 5 bases for V and 3 bases for J; bases not matched to a gene: 6. Germline CDR1 and CDR2: SGHVS and FQNEAQ. CDR3 sequence: CASSLDRVYTEAFF. The DNA for the CDR3 is TGTGCCAGCAGCCTCGACAGGGTTTACACTGAAGCTTTCTTT.

This clone was recorded only once. The CDR3 sequence is CASSPRAPSTDTQYF. As DNA, the CDR3 is TGTGCCAGCAGCCCAAGGGCCCCGAGCACAGATACGCAGTATTTT. The V call is TRBV7-9, the J call TRBJ2-3; no clear D gene. CDR3 length equals 15 residues. The V gene lost 5 bases and the J gene lost 0 bases, with 12 bases spanning the gap. The V gene's germline CDR1 is SEHNR and CDR2 FQNEAQ (reference sequence).

The chain recombines TRBV14 with TRBJ1-1; TRBD1 might be the D (5 bases). The V and J ends lost 2 bases and 4 bases respectively, with 14 bases between them. This CDR3 has 15 residues. The germline V gene has CDR1 SGHDN and CDR2 FVKESK. CDR3 bases: TGTGCCAGCAGCCAAAGCCGGGGACTCGGCACTGAAGCTTTCTTT. This codes for CASSQSRGLGTEAFF.

This chain uses TRBV28 with TRBJ2-5; perhaps D is TRBD1 or TRBD2 (5 bases each). The CDR3 spans 13 residues. Germline values: CDR1 MDHEN, CDR2 SYDVKM. The ends were cut back, 6 bases at V and 4 bases at J, with 12 bases in the middle. The CDR3 region is CASSPGARETQYF. The DNA of the CDR3 is TGTGCCAGCAGCCCCGGGGCTAGAGAGACCCAGTACTTC.

The CDR3 region has the DNA TGCGCCAGCAGCTTTCTATCGGGAGATACGCAGTATTTT. Translating gives CASSFLSGDTQYF. This rearrangement joins TRBV5-1 to TRBJ2-3; D unresolved. Trimming removed 2 bases at V and 5 bases at J, with 9 bases between. The CDR3 runs 13 residues. Looked up from germline, CDR1 is SGHRS and CDR2 is YFSETQ.

The chain carries TRBV6-6 and TRBJ2-3; D is uncertain. V was cut by 6 bases and J by 3 bases, with 13 bases left in between. CDR1 and CDR2 from the germline V gene are MNHNY and SVGAGI (reference sequence). This CDR3 contains 14 residues. The CDR3 sequence: CASRLSEATDTQYF. The CDR3 DNA is TGTGCCAGCAGACTTAGTGAGGCGACAGATACGCAGTATTTT.

The chain employs TRBV19 and TRBJ1-2, with 7 nucleotides matching TRBD1. J gave up 4 bases and V 7 bases, and 9 bases lay outside the gene matches. Germline V gene lookup returns CDR1 LNHDA and CDR2 SQIVND (reference sequence). This CDR3 has 14 amino acids. The CDR3 is CASNSPAGGYGYTF. As DNA, the CDR3 is TGTGCCAGTAACTCCCCGGCAGGGGGCTATGGCTACACCTTC.